Within the sample, the clone carrying this TCR beta chain is medium-sized. Antigen unknown. No patient had received any treatment before thyroid surgery. V shed 0 bases and J 7 bases; nucleotides not matched to a gene: 2. This CDR3 has 14 residues. Germline-derived CDR1 and CDR2 are MNHNY and SVGAGI (reference sequence). This entry is derived from a study of metastatic and nonmetastatic thyroid tumors. General study results and limits: Significantly greater TCR beta diversity was reportedly found in malignant thyroid tumors than in benign nodules (in blood and tumor).

Through MiXCR, TCRdb re-clonotyped the PCR reads. This sample has 17,000 or so clones, with 25% to 35% found just once. The gene calls are TRBV6-6 and TRBJ2-2; 7 nucleotides agree with TRBD2. The clonotype comes from a female donor with papillary thyroid cancer or a benign thyroid nodule (not recorded which). Some clones in this sample may be carry-over from other donors' samples. Sequencing input: tumor tissue. The CDR3 protein is CASSYSSGGGELFF. CDR3 nucleotides: TGTGCCAGCAGTTACTCGTCGGGGGGCGGGGAGCTGTTTTTT.